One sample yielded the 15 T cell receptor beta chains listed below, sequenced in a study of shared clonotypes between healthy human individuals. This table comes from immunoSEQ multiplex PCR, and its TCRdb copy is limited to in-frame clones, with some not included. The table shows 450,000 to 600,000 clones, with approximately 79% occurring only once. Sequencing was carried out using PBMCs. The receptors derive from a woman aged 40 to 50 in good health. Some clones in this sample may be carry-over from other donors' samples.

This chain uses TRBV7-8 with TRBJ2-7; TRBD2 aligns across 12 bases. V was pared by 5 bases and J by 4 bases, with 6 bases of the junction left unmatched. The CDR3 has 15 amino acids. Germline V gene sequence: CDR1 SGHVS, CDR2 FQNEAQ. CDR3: CASSRRLAGDYEQYF. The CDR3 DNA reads TGTGCCAGCAGCAGAAGACTAGCGGGAGATTACGAGCAGTACTTC.

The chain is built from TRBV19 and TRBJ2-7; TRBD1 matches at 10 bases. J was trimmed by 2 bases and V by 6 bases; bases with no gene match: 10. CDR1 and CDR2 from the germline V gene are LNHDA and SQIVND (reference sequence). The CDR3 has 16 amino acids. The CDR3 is CASRKSGTGDTYEQYF. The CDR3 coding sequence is TGTGCCAGTAGGAAATCCGGGACAGGGGATACCTACGAGCAGTACTTC.

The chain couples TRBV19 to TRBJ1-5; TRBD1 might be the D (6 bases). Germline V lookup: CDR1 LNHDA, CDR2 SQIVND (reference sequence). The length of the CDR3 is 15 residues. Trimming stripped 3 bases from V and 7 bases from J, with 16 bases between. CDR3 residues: CASSIRQGREQPQHF. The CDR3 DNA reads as TGTGCCAGTAGTATTCGGCAGGGGCGGGAGCAGCCCCAGCATTTT.

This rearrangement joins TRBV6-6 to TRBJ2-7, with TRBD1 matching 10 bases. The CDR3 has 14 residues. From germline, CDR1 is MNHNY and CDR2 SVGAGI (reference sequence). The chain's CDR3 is CAPKSGTGAYEQYF. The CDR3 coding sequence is TGTGCTCCTAAATCTGGGACAGGGGCCTACGAGCAGTACTTC.

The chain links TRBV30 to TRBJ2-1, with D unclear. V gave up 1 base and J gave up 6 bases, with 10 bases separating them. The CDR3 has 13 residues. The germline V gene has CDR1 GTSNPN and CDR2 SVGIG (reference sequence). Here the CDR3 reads CAWSEWRSNEQFF. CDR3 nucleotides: TGTGCCTGGAGTGAGTGGCGGAGCAATGAGCAGTTCTTC.

The CDR3 nucleotides are TGTGCCAGCTCACCAGGGGGGCAGGAGACCCAGTACTTC. Its translation is CASSPGGQETQYF. The chain links TRBV18 to TRBJ2-5; D is possibly TRBD1 or TRBD2 (6 bases each). Germline V gene data show CDR1 as KGHSH and CDR2 as LQKENI. This CDR3 is 13 amino acids long. V lost 2 bases and J lost 5, with 9 bases in between. Together with reference TRBV18 and TRBJ2-5, the CDR3 gives the full variable domain: NAGVMQNPRHLVRRRGQEARLRCSPMKGHSHVYWYRQLPEEGLKFMVYLQKENIIDESGMPKERFSAEFPKEGPSILRIQQVVRGDSAAYFCASSPGGQETQYFGPGTRLLVL.

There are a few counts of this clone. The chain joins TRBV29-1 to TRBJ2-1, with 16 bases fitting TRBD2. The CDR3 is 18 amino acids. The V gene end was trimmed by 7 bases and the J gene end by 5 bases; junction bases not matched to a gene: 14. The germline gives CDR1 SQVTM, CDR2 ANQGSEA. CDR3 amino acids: CSARPGTSGRVEDNEQFF. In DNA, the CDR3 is TGCAGCGCCCGACCTGGGACTAGCGGGAGGGTTGAGGACAATGAGCAGTTCTTC.

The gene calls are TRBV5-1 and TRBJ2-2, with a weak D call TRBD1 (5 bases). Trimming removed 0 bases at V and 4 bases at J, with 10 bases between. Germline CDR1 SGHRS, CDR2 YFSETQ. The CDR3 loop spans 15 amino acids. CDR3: CASSLDGAGTGELFF. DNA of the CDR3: TGCGCCAGCAGCTTGGATGGGGCTGGCACCGGGGAGCTGTTTTTT.

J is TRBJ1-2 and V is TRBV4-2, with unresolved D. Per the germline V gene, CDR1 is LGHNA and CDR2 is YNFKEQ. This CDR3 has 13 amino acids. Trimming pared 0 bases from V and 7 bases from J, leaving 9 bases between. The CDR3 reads CASSQDLGSGYTF. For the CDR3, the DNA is TGTGCCAGCAGCCAAGATCTGGGAAGTGGCTACACCTTC.

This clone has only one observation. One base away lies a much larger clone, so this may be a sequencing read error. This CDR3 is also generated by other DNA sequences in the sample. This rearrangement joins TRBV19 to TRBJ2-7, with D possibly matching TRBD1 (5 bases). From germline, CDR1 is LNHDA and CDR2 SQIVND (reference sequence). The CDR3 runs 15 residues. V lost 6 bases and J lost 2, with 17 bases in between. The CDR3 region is CASRLRGREAYEQYF. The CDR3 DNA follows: TGTGCCAGTAGACTTCGAGGCAGGGAAGCCTACGAGCAGTACTTC.

Here the CDR3 reads CASSVSTGEYEQYF. The CDR3 DNA reads TGTGCCAGCAGTGTATCCACAGGGGAGTACGAGCAGTACTTC. This chain connects TRBV6-1 to TRBJ2-7, with 7 bases identical to TRBD1. The CDR3 extends over 14 amino acids. Germline V gene sequence: CDR1 MNHNS, CDR2 SASEGT. Trimming removed 4 bases from V and 4 bases from J; junction bases left unmatched: 7.

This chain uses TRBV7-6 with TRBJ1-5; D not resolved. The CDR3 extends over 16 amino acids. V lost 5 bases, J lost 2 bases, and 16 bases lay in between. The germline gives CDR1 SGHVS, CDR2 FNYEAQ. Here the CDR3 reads CASSMDPPQGNQPQHF. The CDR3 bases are TGTGCCAGCAGCATGGACCCTCCCCAGGGCAATCAGCCCCAGCATTTT.

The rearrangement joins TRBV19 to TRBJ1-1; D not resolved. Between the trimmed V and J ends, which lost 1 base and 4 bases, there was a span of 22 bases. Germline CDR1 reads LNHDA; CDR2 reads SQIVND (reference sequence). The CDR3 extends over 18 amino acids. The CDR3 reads CASSIGVFRGRRGTEAFF. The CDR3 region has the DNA TGTGCCAGTAGTATAGGGGTGTTCCGAGGCCGACGGGGCACTGAAGCTTTCTTT. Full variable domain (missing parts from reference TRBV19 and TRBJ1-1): DGGITQSPKYLFRKEGQNVTLSCEQNLNHDAMYWYRQDPGQGLRLIYYSQIVNDFQKGDIAEGYSVSREKKESFPLTVTSAQKNPTAFYLCASSIGVFRGRRGTEAFFGQGTRLTVV.

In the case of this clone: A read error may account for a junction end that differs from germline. DNA of the CDR3: TGTGCCAGCAGCGTAGCGGGAGGGAACACCGGGGAGCTGTTTTTT. It encodes CASSVAGGNTGELFF. This chain links TRBV7-2 with TRBJ2-2; the match to TRBD2 covers 10 bases. Germline loops: CDR1 SGHTA, CDR2 FQGNSA. CDR3 length equals 15 residues.

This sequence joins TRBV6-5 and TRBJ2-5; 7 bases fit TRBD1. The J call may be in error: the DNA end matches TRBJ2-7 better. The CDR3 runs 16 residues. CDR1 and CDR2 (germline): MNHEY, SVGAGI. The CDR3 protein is CASSYGTPGGSYEQYF. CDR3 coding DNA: TGTGCCAGCAGTTACGGGACCCCAGGGGGCTCCTACGAGCAGTACTTC.